This passage covers 16 T cell receptor beta chains from one sample sequenced in a study of T cells in Graves' hyperthyroidism and ophthalmopathy. The source material, RNA transcripts, was used to amplify TCR beta CDR3 regions. The study used the HTBI primer set for a first-round RT-PCR of the TCR CDR3. MiXCR, applied by TCRdb to the multiplex PCR reads, yields one record per CDR3 protein. The data contain some 500,000 distinct CDR3 sequences, around 14% of them singletons. Sample: blood. The receptor set was obtained from a woman aged 18-29 years with Graves' hyperthyroidism.

This clonotype was observed many times. The gene calls are TRBV15 and TRBJ1-2; D remains unclear. V dropped 3 bases and J dropped 4 bases, with 12 bases sitting between them. Germline CDR1 reads LNHNV; CDR2 reads YYDKDF (reference sequence). CDR3 length: 14 amino acids. The CDR3 coding sequence is TGTGCCACCAGCAGGGAACAGACTAGCTATGGCTACACCTTC. This sequence encodes CATSREQTSYGYTF.

There are many counts of this clonotype. The chain joins TRBV6-5 to TRBJ1-1, with D perhaps matching TRBD1 (6 bases). V was trimmed by 2 bases and J by 4 bases, leaving 17 bases between them. CDR1 is MNHEY and CDR2 is SVGAGI in the germline V gene. This CDR3 comprises 16 residues. The CDR3 DNA is TGTGCCAGCAGTTACCCGGGACAATCGGGAAGCACTGAAGCTTTCTTT. The encoded protein is CASSYPGQSGSTEAFF.

The table lists this clonotype with a few counts. A clone one base away is much larger, so this may be a read error. The chain employs TRBV7-2 and TRBJ2-2, with a tentative D call TRBD2 (6 bases). From germline, CDR1 is SGHTA and CDR2 FQGNSA. The V end lost 5 bases, the J end lost 4 bases, and 11 bases lay between the germline ends. This CDR3 has 14 residues. The CDR3 loop reads CASSPGTFTGELFF. The CDR3 nucleotides are TGTGCCAGCAGCCCCGGGACTTTCACCGGGGAGCTGTTTTTT.

This clonotype was counted ten times or more. CDR3 loop: CATSDSNRGGQPQHF. CDR3 DNA sequence: TGTGCCACCAGTGATTCAAACAGGGGTGGACAGCCCCAGCATTTT. This chain connects TRBV24-1 to TRBJ1-5; 7 bases are a match to TRBD1. This CDR3 is 15 amino acids long. Germline V lookup: CDR1 KGHDR, CDR2 SFDVKD. V shed 2 bases, J shed 7 bases, and the junction held 7 bases outside the gene matches.

Turning to this clonotype: A single base separates this from a much larger clone, so it may be a read error. The chain uses TRBV27 and TRBJ2-3; D remains ambiguous. The V end was cut by 5 bases, the J end by 0 bases, with 15 bases between. This CDR3 is 16 amino acids long. Germline CDR1 is MNHEY and CDR2 is SMNVEV (reference sequence). The CDR3 sequence is CASSLHRAGSTDTQYF. The CDR3 nucleotides read TGTGCCAGCAGTCTACACCGGGCTGGGAGCACAGATACGCAGTATTTT.

The sample holds many counts of this clonotype. The chain recombines TRBV6-1 with TRBJ1-3; D perhaps matches TRBD1 (5 bases). The CDR3 has 13 amino acids. Trimming shortened V by 7 bases and J by 4 bases, and 11 bases separated the two germline ends. CDR1 and CDR2 (germline): MNHNS, SASEGT. CDR3 DNA: TGTGCCAGCATAGACAGTGCCGGAAACACCATATATTTT. It codes for CASIDSAGNTIYF.

The chain recombines TRBV4-1 with TRBJ1-5; a weak D match, TRBD1 (5 bases). The germline V gene has CDR1 MGHRA and CDR2 YSYEKL. This CDR3 contains 17 residues. V dropped 4 bases and J dropped 0 bases, with 16 bases sitting between them. The CDR3 DNA sequence: TGCGCCAGCAGCCCCCTCCCTGCAGGGAATAGCAATCAGCCCCAGCATTTT. Translating it yields CASSPLPAGNSNQPQHF.

This clonotype has a count of ten or more. This chain joins TRBV19 and TRBJ2-2, with D unresolved. Per the germline V gene, CDR1 is LNHDA and CDR2 is SQIVND (reference sequence). Between the trimmed V and J ends, which lost 4 bases and 3 bases, there was a span of 15 bases. CDR3 length equals 16 residues. The CDR3 DNA is TGTGCCAGTAGTACCGCGACACAATGGGACACCGGGGAGCTGTTTTTT. As protein: CASSTATQWDTGELFF.

The V gene is TRBV6-1, the J gene TRBJ2-3; 9 bases map to TRBD2. Germline CDR1 MNHNS, CDR2 SASEGT. The CDR3 length is 15 residues. The CDR3 sequence: CAISGSSILSDTQYF. In nucleotides, the CDR3 is TGTGCAATTAGCGGGAGTTCAATTTTGTCAGATACGCAGTATTTT.

In its sample, this clonotype was seen many times. The chain recombines TRBV2 with TRBJ2-1; 7 bases agree with TRBD1. The CDR3 length is 20 residues. Germline V CDR1 and CDR2: SNHLY, FYNNEI. Unmatched junction bases numbered 25, after V lost 5 bases and J lost 6 bases. CDR3 amino acids: CASSPISRGWARGWGNEQFF. The CDR3 DNA reads as TGTGCCAGCAGTCCCATATCCCGGGGTTGGGCCAGGGGGTGGGGCAATGAGCAGTTCTTC.

This rearrangement joins TRBV14 to TRBJ1-2; 7 nucleotides align to TRBD1. This CDR3 has 14 amino acids. Germline V gene lookup returns CDR1 SGHDN and CDR2 FVKESK. Unmatched junction bases numbered 5, after V lost 3 bases and J lost 4 bases. CDR3 residues: CASSQAGTAYGYTF. The CDR3 nucleotides are TGTGCCAGCAGCCAGGCCGGGACAGCCTATGGCTACACCTTC.

This clonotype was recorded many times. This chain uses TRBV5-1 with TRBJ1-3; perhaps TRBD1 as D (5 bases). Trimming stripped 5 bases from V and 7 bases from J, with 16 bases between. Germline lookup yields CDR1 SGHRS and CDR2 YFSETQ. The CDR3 contains 14 residues. CDR3 protein: CASSHLGEENTIYF. CDR3 DNA: TGCGCCAGCAGTCATTTAGGGGAGGAGAACACCATATATTTT.

This clonotype has ten or more counts. The chain joins TRBV11-2 to TRBJ2-1; perhaps TRBD2 as D (5 bases). The CDR3 has 13 amino acids. Trimming removed 0 bases from V and 7 bases from J, with 7 bases in between. Looked up from germline, CDR1 is SGHAT and CDR2 is FQNNGV. CDR3 region: CASSLEGGNEQFF. Here the CDR3 DNA reads TGTGCCAGCAGCTTAGAGGGCGGGAATGAGCAGTTCTTC.

The sample holds many counts of this clonotype. The chain combines TRBV5-1 with TRBJ1-6; TRBD1 might be the D (5 bases). The CDR3 sequence is 15 residues long. The germline CDR1 and CDR2 sequences are SGHRS and YFSETQ. V lost 0 bases and J 8 bases, leaving 12 bases between the germline ends. DNA for the CDR3: TGCGCCAGCAGCTTGGGGCAGGGTGAGCATTCACCCCTCCACTTT. Translation gives CASSLGQGEHSPLHF. Based on the CDR3 plus reference TRBV5-1 and TRBJ1-6, the full variable domain is KAGVTQTPRYLIKTRGQQVTLSCSPISGHRSVSWYQQTPGQGLQFLFEYFSETQRNKGNFPGRFSGRQFSNSRSEMNVSTLELGDSALYLCASSLGQGEHSPLHFGNGTRLTVT.

The chain combines TRBV20-1 with TRBJ2-7; tentatively, D is TRBD2 (5 bases). Germline loops: CDR1 DFQATT, CDR2 SNEGSKA (reference sequence). This CDR3 is 13 amino acids long. V was pared by 4 bases and J by 1 base, with 11 bases between. CDR3 loop: CSATEVGSYEQYV. CDR3 DNA sequence: TGCAGTGCTACGGAGGTCGGATCCTACGAGCAGTACGTC.

This clonotype was observed a few times. The rearrangement links TRBV5-1 to TRBJ2-2; 14 nucleotides line up with TRBD2. V was pared by 3 bases and J by 3 bases, with 4 bases of the junction left unmatched. CDR1 SGHRS and CDR2 YFSETQ come from the germline V gene. This CDR3 comprises 17 residues. The CDR3 DNA sequence: TGCGCCAGCAGCTGGAGACTAGCGGGAGGGCACACCGGGGAGCTGTTTTTT. It encodes CASSWRLAGGHTGELFF.